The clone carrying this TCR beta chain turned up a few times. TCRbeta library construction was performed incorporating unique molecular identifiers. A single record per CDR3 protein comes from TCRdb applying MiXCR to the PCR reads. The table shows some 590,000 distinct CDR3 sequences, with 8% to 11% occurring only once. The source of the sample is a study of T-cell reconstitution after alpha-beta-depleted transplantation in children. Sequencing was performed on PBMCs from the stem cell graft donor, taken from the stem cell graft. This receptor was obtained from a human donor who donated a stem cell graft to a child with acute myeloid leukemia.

CDR3 sequence (DNA): TGCAGCGTTAGGGGGGGGACAGGAACCTACGAGCAGTACTTC. This encodes CSVRGGTGTYEQYF. J is TRBJ2-7 and V is TRBV29-1, with D perhaps TRBD1 (8 bases). The CDR3 totals 14 residues. Per the germline V gene, CDR1 is SQVTM and CDR2 is ANQGSEA. V lost 5 bases to trimming and J lost 2 bases, with 16 bases between them.